This TCR beta chain was observed in a study of identical twins. A remark on this clonotype: Its antigen is unknown. The junction and the germline gene differ at one end; a read error may be behind it.

Regarding the study as a whole: The study found weaker excess twin sharing in beta out-of-frame sequences.

This CDR3 contains 19 residues. TCRdb processed the 5' RACE reads anew with MiXCR; each CDR3 protein has one entry. The sample holds around 680,000 distinct CDR3 sequences, more than 6.5% seen once. The sample was also linked to a second study, of yellow fever vaccine responses in identical twins.

The clonotype originates from a woman younger than 30 in good health. J is TRBJ2-3 and V is TRBV12-3 or TRBV12-4; 7 bases fit TRBD1. Sequences were obtained from PBMCs. This chain's CDR3 is CACSPGQSAGRTSTDTQYF. CDR3 coding DNA: TGTGCCTGCAGCCCGGGACAGTCGGCCGGGCGAACATCCACAGATACGCAGTATTTT.